The present T cell receptor (beta chain) was sequenced within a study of T cells in Graves' hyperthyroidism and ophthalmopathy (dated by TCRdb to the late 2010s). At the level of the whole study: Peripheral blood samples were taken at the time of initial diagnosis, prior to any treatment. To identify TCR V-J signatures that set the groups apart, the researchers used a discovery cohort of more than 95 patients, made up of under 45 with Graves' ophthalmopathy and approximately 57 with stable Graves' hyperthyroidism. An independent validation cohort of around 20 hyperthyroidism patients and about 15 patients who later progressed to ophthalmopathy tested prospective prediction of ophthalmopathy. The 100 discovery patients were divided at random into training and test sets in a 7:3 ratio. Thyroid tissue and blood T-cell repertoires from six Graves' hyperthyroidism patients were also compared in the study. Following sampling, methimazole starting at 30 mg daily was given to hyperthyroidism patients, and high-dose intravenous methylprednisolone was given to ophthalmopathy patients. According to the paper, TCR Vbeta CDR3 sequencing was carried out on 135 peripheral blood samples, which came from approximately 43 ophthalmopathy, around 75 hyperthyroidism and approximately 17 progressor patients.

A distance of 13 bases separates the germline ends of V and J, which lose 0 bases and 7 bases respectively. The germline V gene gives CDR1 as SGHRS and CDR2 as YFSETQ. Reading from cysteine to phenylalanine, the CDR3 counts 14 amino acids. This entry keeps only the CDR3 DNA: 42 bases, framed from base 1. The full study reports these points: In validation, the model predicted progression to ophthalmopathy a median of roughly 6.1 months before onset, with about 64% sensitivity and roughly 77% specificity. Ophthalmopathy was separated from stable hyperthyroidism by a 13 V-J signature model, with around 90% sensitivity and about 81% specificity obtained in cross-validation and 80%/75% obtained in testing. Most expanded thyroid clonotypes (frequency above 0.001) were also found in blood, which suggests that blood repertoires may mirror thyroid immune responses. No statistical method was used to fix the sample size in advance, and group allocation was not hidden from the investigators.

Amplification of TCR beta CDR3 regions was carried out from RNA transcripts. For the first round of RT-PCR on the TCR CDR3, the HTBI primer set was used together with the Qiagen OneStep RT-PCR kit. A second multiplex PCR round built the libraries, followed by size selection and purification. Paired-end sequencing of the libraries was performed with 100 bp reads on an Illumina HiSeq2000. The source study handled its data this way. SOAPnuke was used to process the raw data, throwing out any read that contained adapters or uncalled bases, had a mean Phred below 15, or lacked an exact constant-primer or identifier match. COPE v1.2.5 was used to merge high-quality paired reads, and clonotypes were defined as unique nucleotide sequences. MiTCR v1.1 was used to align clonotypes to the IMGT TRBV, TRBD and TRBJ reference segments. The analysis was restricted to V-J combinations with a frequency above 0.0001, which together covered about 99% of the repertoires. The TCS score was defined as F50 (clonal expansion) divided by E x V (chaos), with BLOSUM62-based TCRdist calculated between CDR3 peptides within each V-J. Welch's t-statistics and random forest reduced around 520 V-J features to roughly 13, which were used in a naive Bayes classifier (R e1071). TCRdb reworked the public reads: Q25 trimming with fastp, MiXCR clone assembly, productive beta chains retained. Rows are combined by CDR3 protein, so each entry shows the most common genes and DNA. These V and J calls derive from TCRdb rather than the authors' analysis. The sample yields more than 500,000 distinct CDR3 sequences; roughly 16% were counted once. Together, the top ten hold 25% to 35% of the sample.

In the ophthalmopathy patients, disease was moderately to severely active, with a Clinical Activity Score of 3 or more, a NOSPECS grade of 4 or more, and a duration of less than 3 months. Any patient with an uncontrolled infection, another autoimmune disease, pregnancy or lactation was excluded. Clinical symptoms, serum thyroxine and TRAb, thyroid ultrasound, and orbital computed tomography formed the basis for the diagnoses. PBMCs were isolated from around 10 ml of fresh peripheral blood by Ficoll-Paque density gradient centrifugation. Total RNA was extracted with Trizol reagent, and quality was checked on an Agilent 2100 Bioanalyzer. Concerning this clonotype: Its antigen remains unidentified. The record has no base qualities; no much larger clone is one base away.

The chain was built from TRBV5-1 and TRBJ1-2; the D gene is perhaps TRBD1, on 5 matching bases. The sequenced sample was blood. The TCR was taken from a woman aged 25 to 39 with Graves' ophthalmopathy. Here the CDR3 is given as CASSLDGGGRGYTF. The nucleotides are TGCGCCAGCAGCTTGGACGGTGGGGGACGTGGCTACACCTTC.